A selection of T cell receptor beta chains follows, all from one sample in a study of low-dose radiotherapy and immunotherapy resistance in tumors. MiXCR was run by TCRdb on the reads, yielding one entry per CDR3 protein. The sample consists of about 64,000 distinct CDR3 sequences, approximately 26% of them appearing once. The sample in question was PBMCs, obtained before treatment. The receptors come from a male donor with rectosigmoid adenocarcinoma. Each CDR3 is given without its conserved first and last residue. Each record gives: V gene, CDR3 protein.

v_gene: TRBV7-9
CDR3aa: ASSPGTDYEQY

v_gene: TRBV4-2
CDR3aa: ASSQDQGFSSYEQY

v_gene: TRBV28
CDR3aa: ASSTLAGVVADTQY

v_gene: TRBV12-3/TRBV12-4
CDR3aa: ASSLLAPREQY

v_gene: TRBV20-1
CDR3aa: SAPIQGNQPQH

v_gene: TRBV19
CDR3aa: ASSGLTGELF

v_gene: TRBV2
CDR3aa: ASSEGLAVTEQF

v_gene: TRBV4-3
CDR3aa: ASSQALREPYYGYT

v_gene: TRBV15
CDR3aa: ATSVELKRELF

v_gene: TRBV3-1
CDR3aa: ASSFAVGAAYEQY

v_gene: TRBV28
CDR3aa: ASSLTPTGFGKNIQY

v_gene: TRBV11-2
CDR3aa: ASSFSATNEKLF

v_gene: TRBV2
CDR3aa: ASSAGYGTDTQY

v_gene: TRBV19
CDR3aa: ASSSVAGKTQY

v_gene: TRBV24-1
CDR3aa: ATSDSYEQY

v_gene: TRBV28
CDR3aa: ASIEPGQNLYNEQF